This T cell receptor (beta chain) was observed in a study of blood T cell repertoires in COVID-19. Trimming stripped 0 bases from V and 9 bases from J, with 13 bases between. The CDR3 loop spans 14 amino acids. CDR1 is SGHRS, CDR2 YFSETQ, per germline. The assay was immunoSEQ multiplex PCR, and TCRdb's table has in-frame clones only and misses some. The sample lists about 59,000 clones, 80% to 95% occurring once. This chain joins TRBV5-1 and TRBJ2-1; perhaps TRBD1 as D (6 bases). This TCR came from a man older than 75 with acute or convalescent COVID-19. The sequencing input was peripheral blood. In DNA form, the CDR3 reads TGCGCCAGCAGCTTGGCGCAGGGGATAGGTGAGCAGTTCTTC. This gives the protein CASSLAQGIGEQFF.